The 20 T cell receptor beta chains reported below all come from one sample, sequenced in a study of control samples from healthy donors and cancer patients. Generated by immunoSEQ multiplex PCR, the TCRdb table keeps only in-frame clones and is missing some. In the table there are approximately 80,000 clones, around nine tenths of which are singletons. What was sequenced was blood. Every receptor here comes from a woman in her forties or fifties in good health.

This rearrangement joins TRBV7-9 to TRBJ2-3; D may be TRBD2 (5 bases). The germline V and J ends were trimmed by 1 base and 3 bases, with 5 bases remaining between them. Germline CDR1 is SEHNR and CDR2 is FQNEAQ (reference sequence). The length of the CDR3 is 13 residues. The CDR3 spells CASSLERTDTQYF. CDR3 DNA sequence: TGTGCCAGCAGCTTAGAGCGGACAGATACGCAGTATTTT.

The CDR3 loop reads CASSGGLSSYNEQFF. The CDR3 DNA reads as TGTGCCAGCAGCGGGGGTCTGAGCTCCTACAATGAGCAGTTCTTC. The chain is built from TRBV5-6 and TRBJ2-1; D is tentatively TRBD1 or TRBD2 (5 bases each). Germline V gives CDR1 SGHDT, CDR2 YYEEEE. This CDR3 spans 15 amino acids. The V and J ends lost 4 bases and 0 bases respectively, with 11 bases between them.

The chain combines TRBV6-7 with TRBJ1-6; no firm D call. TRBV6-7 is sorted into the ORF group, with uncertain function. The CDR3 contains 14 residues. The V gene lost 4 bases and the J gene lost 3 bases, with 7 bases spanning the gap. Written as DNA, the CDR3 is TGTGCCAGCAGTTCTGATATCTATAATTCACCCCTCCACTTT. Residues: CASSSDIYNSPLHF.

The chain employs TRBV5-1 and TRBJ1-2; 9 bases agree with TRBD1. This CDR3 is built from 17 residues. The J segment lost 8 bases and the V segment lost 4 bases, leaving 18 bases of the junction unmatched. CDR1 is SGHRS, CDR2 YFSETQ, per germline. The CDR3 nucleotides read TGCGCCAGCAGCCTGATAGTAGCCGGGACAGGGAGCGAAGGCTACACCTTC. Translating it yields CASSLIVAGTGSEGYTF.

V gene TRBV9 combines with J gene TRBJ1-3; D is undetermined. CDR1 SGDLS and CDR2 YYNGEE come from the germline V gene. V was trimmed by 1 base and J by 0 bases, leaving 2 bases between them. The CDR3 is 13 amino acids. The CDR3 DNA follows: TGTGCCAGCAGCGTACGCTCTGGAAACACCATATATTTT. It codes for CASSVRSGNTIYF.

The gene calls are TRBV7-2 and TRBJ2-1, with a tentative D call TRBD1 (8 bases). The V gene lost 6 bases and the J gene lost 7 bases, with 19 bases spanning the gap. There are 15 residues in the CDR3. CDR1 and CDR2 (germline): SGHTA, FQGNSA. The CDR3 here is CASRKQGGAVNEQFF. The CDR3 DNA is TGTGCCAGCAGAAAACAGGGGGGGGCCGTGAATGAGCAGTTCTTC.

J is TRBJ1-4 and V is TRBV2; a weak D match, TRBD1 (5 bases). V was pared by 4 bases and J by 11 bases, with 17 bases between. The length of the CDR3 is 14 residues. Germline V gene lookup returns CDR1 SNHLY and CDR2 FYNNEI. This CDR3 is CASSGGLGKGKLFF. The CDR3 bases are TGTGCCAGCAGTGGAGGACTTGGAAAGGGGAAACTGTTTTTT. Variable domain in full (rest from reference TRBV2 and TRBJ1-4): EPEVTQTPSHQVTQMGQEVILRCVPISNHLYFYWYRQILGQKVEFLVSFYNNEISEKSEIFDDQFSVERPDGSNFTLKIRSTKLEDSAMYFCASSGGLGKGKLFFGSGTQLSVL.

On this clone: At one of its ends the junction is not consistent with the germline gene, which may arise from a read error. The gene calls are TRBV19 and TRBJ1-1, with TRBD1 identical over 7 bases. The germline CDR1 and CDR2 sequences are LNHDA and SQIVND (reference sequence). This CDR3 region has 16 residues. This CDR3 reads CASSIWGTAGNPEAFF. DNA for the CDR3: TGTGCCAGTAGTATCTGGGGGACAGCGGGGAACCCTGAAGCTTTCTTT.

The rearrangement links TRBV19 to TRBJ1-2, with D unclear. Between the trimmed V and J ends, which lost 3 bases and 2 bases, there was a span of 16 bases. CDR1 is LNHDA and CDR2 is SQIVND in the germline V gene (reference sequence). The CDR3 runs to 16 residues. The DNA for the CDR3 is TGTGCCAGTAGTATGTACCCTCGGGATCTCAACTATGGCTACACCTTC. It is translated as CASSMYPRDLNYGYTF.

The V call is TRBV5-5, the J call TRBJ2-3; D might be TRBD2 (6 bases). The V end was cut by 2 bases, the J end by 7 bases, with 11 bases between. This CDR3 is 13 amino acids long. Germline V gene data show CDR1 as SGHKS and CDR2 as YYEKEE (reference sequence). This CDR3 reads CASSLGGVNTQYF. In DNA form, the CDR3 reads TGTGCCAGCAGCTTAGGCGGGGTAAATACGCAGTATTTT. Drawing the rest from reference TRBV5-5 and TRBJ2-3, the complete variable domain is DAGVTQSPTHLIKTRGQQVTLRCSPISGHKSVSWYQQVLGQGPQFIFQYYEKEERGRGNFPDRFSARQFPNYSSELNVNALLLGDSALYLCASSLGGVNTQYFGPGTRLTVL.

This clone ranks as medium-sized. The CDR3 here is CASSEPGTNEQFF. As DNA, the CDR3 is TGTGCCAGCAGTGAGCCGGGGACCAATGAGCAGTTCTTC. The gene calls are TRBV2 and TRBJ2-1; tentatively, D is TRBD1 or TRBD2 (5 bases each). There are 13 residues in the CDR3. In germline, CDR1 is SNHLY, CDR2 FYNNEI. Trimming removed 3 bases at V and 6 bases at J, with 9 bases between. Full variable domain (outside the CDR3, taken from reference TRBV2 and TRBJ2-1): EPEVTQTPSHQVTQMGQEVILRCVPISNHLYFYWYRQILGQKVEFLVSFYNNEISEKSEIFDDQFSVERPDGSNFTLKIRSTKLEDSAMYFCASSEPGTNEQFFGPGTRLTVL.

The chain couples TRBV19 to TRBJ2-3; 8 bases align to TRBD1. Germline CDR1 is LNHDA and CDR2 is SQIVND (reference sequence). V trimming: 6 bases; J trimming: 6 bases; junction bases outside the gene matches: 5. There are 13 residues in the CDR3. CDR3 sequence (DNA): TGTGCCAGTAGCCCCAGGGGGCGGGATACGCAGTATTTT. It specifies CASSPRGRDTQYF.

V and J are TRBV3-1 (or the pseudogene TRBV3-2) and TRBJ2-7; D is ambiguous. Between the trimmed V and J ends, which lost 4 bases and 0 bases, there was a span of 10 bases. The CDR3 is 14 amino acids. The V gene's germline CDR1 is LGHDT and CDR2 YNNKEL (reference sequence). The CDR3 loop is CASSRGLASYEQYF. In nucleotides, the CDR3 is TGTGCCAGCAGCCGAGGATTAGCCTCCTACGAGCAGTACTTC.

The chain combines TRBV19 with TRBJ1-1; unclear D gene. This CDR3 has 14 residues. Germline loops: CDR1 LNHDA, CDR2 SQIVND (reference sequence). The germline V and J ends were trimmed by 6 bases and 4 bases, with 15 bases remaining between them. The CDR3 reads CASRDNNGVTEAFF. Written as DNA, the CDR3 is TGTGCCAGTAGAGACAATAACGGTGTCACTGAAGCTTTCTTT.

The genes are TRBV6-5 and TRBJ1-3; unclear D gene. Per the germline V gene, CDR1 is MNHEY and CDR2 is SVGAGI. Trimming pared 6 bases from V and 0 bases from J, leaving 6 bases between. CDR3 length equals 13 residues. CDR3 in amino acids: CASRTSSGNTIYF. In nucleotides, the CDR3 is TGTGCCAGCAGGACTTCCTCTGGAAACACCATATATTTT.

The chain uses TRBV5-1 and TRBJ2-1, with D perhaps given as TRBD1 or TRBD2 (6 bases each). CDR1 and CDR2 (germline): SGHRS, YFSETQ. Trimming removed 0 bases at V and 6 bases at J, with 16 bases between. The CDR3 is 16 residues long. The CDR3 sequence: CASSLAQTGGPNEQFF. The DNA of the CDR3 is TGCGCCAGCAGCTTGGCTCAGACAGGAGGGCCCAATGAGCAGTTCTTC.

The V call is TRBV3-1 (or the pseudogene TRBV3-2), the J call TRBJ2-2; the D is unclear. CDR1 and CDR2 (germline): LGHDT, YNNKEL (reference sequence). This CDR3 comprises 16 residues. V was shortened by 4 bases and J by 3 bases, with 15 bases between the two germline ends. CDR3 coding DNA: TGTGCCAGCAGCCTCAGGATACCTCAGGACACCGGGGAGCTGTTTTTT. It codes for CASSLRIPQDTGELFF.

This clone has just one count. V usage is TRBV3-1 (or the pseudogene TRBV3-2) and J usage is TRBJ2-1, with 8 bases fitting TRBD2. CDR3 size: 14 residues. The V segment lost 4 bases and the J segment 6 bases; nucleotides outside the gene matches: 5. Germline lookup yields CDR1 LGHDT and CDR2 YNNKEL (reference sequence). This chain's CDR3 is CASSLGGAVNEQFF. The DNA for the CDR3 is TGTGCCAGCAGCCTCGGGGGGGCGGTCAATGAGCAGTTCTTC.

The chain combines TRBV11-2 with TRBJ2-2, with D perhaps assigned TRBD1 or TRBD2 (5 bases each). This CDR3 is built from 17 residues. V lost 3 bases, J lost 1 base, and 15 bases lay in between. CDR1 and CDR2 from the germline V gene are SGHAT and FQNNGV. Here the CDR3 reads CASSFNSGPLNTGELFF. The CDR3 nucleotides read TGTGCCAGCAGCTTTAATTCGGGGCCTCTGAACACCGGGGAGCTGTTTTTT.

The CDR3 protein is CASRDGVGQETQYF. CDR3 nucleotide sequence: TGTGCCAGCAGGGATGGGGTGGGGCAAGAGACCCAGTACTTC. This chain uses TRBV6-6 with TRBJ2-5, with no clear D. This CDR3 comprises 14 residues. CDR1 is MNHNY, CDR2 SVGAGI, per germline (reference sequence). The V gene lost 6 bases and the J gene lost 2 bases, with 13 bases spanning the gap.